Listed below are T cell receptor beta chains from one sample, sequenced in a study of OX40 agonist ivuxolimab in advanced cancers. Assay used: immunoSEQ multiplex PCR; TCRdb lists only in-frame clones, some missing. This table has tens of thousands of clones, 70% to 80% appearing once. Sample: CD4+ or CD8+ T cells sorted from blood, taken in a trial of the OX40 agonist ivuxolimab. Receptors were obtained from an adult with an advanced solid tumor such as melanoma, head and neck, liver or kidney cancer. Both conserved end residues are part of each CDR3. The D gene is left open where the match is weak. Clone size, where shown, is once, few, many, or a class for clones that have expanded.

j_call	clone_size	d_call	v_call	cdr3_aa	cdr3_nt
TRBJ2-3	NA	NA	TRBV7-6	CASSLYGDTDTQYF	TGTGCCAGCAGCTTGTACGGGGACACAGATACGCAGTATTTT
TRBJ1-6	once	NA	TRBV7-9	CASSLATGPNSPLHF	TGTGCCAGCAGCTTAGCTACAGGCCCCAATTCACCCCTCCACTTT
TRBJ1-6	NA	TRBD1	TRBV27	CASSSWTGGIHNSPLHF	TGTGCCAGCAGTTCGTGGACAGGGGGGATCCATAATTCACCCCTCCACTTT
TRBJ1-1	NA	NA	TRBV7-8	CASSFPPGGFGDTEAFF	TGTGCCAGCAGCTTCCCGCCTGGGGGGTTTGGGGACACTGAAGCTTTCTTT
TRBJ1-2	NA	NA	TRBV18	CASSPDRNNYGYTF	TGTGCCAGCTCCCCGGACCGAAATAACTATGGCTACACCTTC
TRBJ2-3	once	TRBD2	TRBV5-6	CASSSLLAGGPTDTQYF	TGTGCCAGCAGCTCGCTACTAGCGGGGGGGCCCACAGATACGCAGTATTTT
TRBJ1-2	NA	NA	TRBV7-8	CASSFDSGGGYGYTF	TGTGCCAGCAGCTTCGACTCGGGGGGAGGATATGGCTACACCTTC
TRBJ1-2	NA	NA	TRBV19	CASSIVHPGTSFLSNYGHTF	TGTGCCAGTAGTATAGTACACCCCGGGACAAGCTTTCTCTCTAACTATGGCCACACCTTC
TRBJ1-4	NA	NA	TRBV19	CASSISREKLFF	TGTGCCAGTAGTATATCCAGGGAAAAACTGTTTTTT
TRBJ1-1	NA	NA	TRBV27	CASFRPQGIKTEAFF	TGTGCCAGTTTCCGCCCTCAGGGGATTAAAACTGAAGCTTTCTTT
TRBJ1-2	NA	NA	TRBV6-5	CASSYVGDGYTF	TGTGCCAGCAGTTACGTAGGAGATGGCTACACCTTC
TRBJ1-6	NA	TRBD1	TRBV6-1	CASSDGTAHSPLHF	TGTGCCAGCAGTGATGGGACAGCCCATTCACCCCTCCACTTT
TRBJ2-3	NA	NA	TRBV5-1	CASSLAGDNTDTQYF	TGCGCCAGCAGCTTGGCCGGGGACAACACAGATACGCAGTATTTT
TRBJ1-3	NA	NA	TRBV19	CASSTSGNTIYF	TGTGCCAGTAGTACCTCTGGAAACACCATATATTTT
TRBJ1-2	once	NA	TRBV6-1	CASSALLTAGFYGYTF	TGTGCCAGCAGTGCGCTCCTTACCGCCGGATTCTATGGCTACACCTTC
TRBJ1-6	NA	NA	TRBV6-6	CASSYQAGNSPLHF	TGTGCCAGCAGTTACCAGGCCGGGAATTCACCCCTCCACTTT